The source of this TCR beta chain is a study of T cell repertoires in cytomegalovirus infection. One entry per CDR3 protein, called by TCRdb with MiXCR from the reads. The repertoire includes about a million distinct CDR3 sequences, roughly 30% of them detected once, and about an eighth sits in the top ten. Germline values: CDR1 MNHNY, CDR2 SVGAGI (reference sequence). The length of the CDR3 is 16 residues. Trimming at V came to 5 bases and at J to 5 bases, leaving 14 bases not matched to a gene. This clonotype was seen only a few times. The antigen is not known. Sample: cultured CD8+ T cells from PBMCs, taken from culture after CMV antigen stimulation. V and J are TRBV6-6 and TRBJ2-5; 7 positions match TRBD1. The sequence derives from a human donor in good health (CMV status not recorded). Some clones in this sample may be carry-over from other donors' samples. CDR3 loop: CASSPIPTGVDETQYF. CDR3 DNA sequence: TGTGCCAGCAGTCCCATTCCAACAGGGGTTGATGAGACCCAGTACTTC.